This paragraph covers one T cell receptor beta chain sequence. The antigen remains undetermined. V lost 2 bases, J lost 2 bases, and 13 bases lay in between. This CDR3 has 15 residues. From germline, CDR1 is SGHVS and CDR2 FNYEAQ. PCR employed 60 Vbeta and 13 Jbeta primers. This table comes from immunoSEQ multiplex PCR, and its TCRdb copy is limited to in-frame clones, with some not included. The sample contains 150,000 to 200,000 clones, roughly four fifths of which appear only once. This entry comes from a study of cytomegalovirus exposure and HLA in healthy donors. Whole-study findings and limits: Presence/absence analyses supposed approximately even sequencing depth among donors.

This clonotype originated in a man aged 60 to 69 in good health and CMV-seronegative. This sequence joins TRBV7-6 and TRBJ2-7; D perhaps matches TRBD2 (5 bases). The sequenced sample consisted of PBMCs. This CDR3 reads CASSLRAGGTYEQYF. As DNA, the CDR3 is TGTGCCAGCAGCTTAAGGGCGGGCGGCACCTACGAGCAGTACTTC.